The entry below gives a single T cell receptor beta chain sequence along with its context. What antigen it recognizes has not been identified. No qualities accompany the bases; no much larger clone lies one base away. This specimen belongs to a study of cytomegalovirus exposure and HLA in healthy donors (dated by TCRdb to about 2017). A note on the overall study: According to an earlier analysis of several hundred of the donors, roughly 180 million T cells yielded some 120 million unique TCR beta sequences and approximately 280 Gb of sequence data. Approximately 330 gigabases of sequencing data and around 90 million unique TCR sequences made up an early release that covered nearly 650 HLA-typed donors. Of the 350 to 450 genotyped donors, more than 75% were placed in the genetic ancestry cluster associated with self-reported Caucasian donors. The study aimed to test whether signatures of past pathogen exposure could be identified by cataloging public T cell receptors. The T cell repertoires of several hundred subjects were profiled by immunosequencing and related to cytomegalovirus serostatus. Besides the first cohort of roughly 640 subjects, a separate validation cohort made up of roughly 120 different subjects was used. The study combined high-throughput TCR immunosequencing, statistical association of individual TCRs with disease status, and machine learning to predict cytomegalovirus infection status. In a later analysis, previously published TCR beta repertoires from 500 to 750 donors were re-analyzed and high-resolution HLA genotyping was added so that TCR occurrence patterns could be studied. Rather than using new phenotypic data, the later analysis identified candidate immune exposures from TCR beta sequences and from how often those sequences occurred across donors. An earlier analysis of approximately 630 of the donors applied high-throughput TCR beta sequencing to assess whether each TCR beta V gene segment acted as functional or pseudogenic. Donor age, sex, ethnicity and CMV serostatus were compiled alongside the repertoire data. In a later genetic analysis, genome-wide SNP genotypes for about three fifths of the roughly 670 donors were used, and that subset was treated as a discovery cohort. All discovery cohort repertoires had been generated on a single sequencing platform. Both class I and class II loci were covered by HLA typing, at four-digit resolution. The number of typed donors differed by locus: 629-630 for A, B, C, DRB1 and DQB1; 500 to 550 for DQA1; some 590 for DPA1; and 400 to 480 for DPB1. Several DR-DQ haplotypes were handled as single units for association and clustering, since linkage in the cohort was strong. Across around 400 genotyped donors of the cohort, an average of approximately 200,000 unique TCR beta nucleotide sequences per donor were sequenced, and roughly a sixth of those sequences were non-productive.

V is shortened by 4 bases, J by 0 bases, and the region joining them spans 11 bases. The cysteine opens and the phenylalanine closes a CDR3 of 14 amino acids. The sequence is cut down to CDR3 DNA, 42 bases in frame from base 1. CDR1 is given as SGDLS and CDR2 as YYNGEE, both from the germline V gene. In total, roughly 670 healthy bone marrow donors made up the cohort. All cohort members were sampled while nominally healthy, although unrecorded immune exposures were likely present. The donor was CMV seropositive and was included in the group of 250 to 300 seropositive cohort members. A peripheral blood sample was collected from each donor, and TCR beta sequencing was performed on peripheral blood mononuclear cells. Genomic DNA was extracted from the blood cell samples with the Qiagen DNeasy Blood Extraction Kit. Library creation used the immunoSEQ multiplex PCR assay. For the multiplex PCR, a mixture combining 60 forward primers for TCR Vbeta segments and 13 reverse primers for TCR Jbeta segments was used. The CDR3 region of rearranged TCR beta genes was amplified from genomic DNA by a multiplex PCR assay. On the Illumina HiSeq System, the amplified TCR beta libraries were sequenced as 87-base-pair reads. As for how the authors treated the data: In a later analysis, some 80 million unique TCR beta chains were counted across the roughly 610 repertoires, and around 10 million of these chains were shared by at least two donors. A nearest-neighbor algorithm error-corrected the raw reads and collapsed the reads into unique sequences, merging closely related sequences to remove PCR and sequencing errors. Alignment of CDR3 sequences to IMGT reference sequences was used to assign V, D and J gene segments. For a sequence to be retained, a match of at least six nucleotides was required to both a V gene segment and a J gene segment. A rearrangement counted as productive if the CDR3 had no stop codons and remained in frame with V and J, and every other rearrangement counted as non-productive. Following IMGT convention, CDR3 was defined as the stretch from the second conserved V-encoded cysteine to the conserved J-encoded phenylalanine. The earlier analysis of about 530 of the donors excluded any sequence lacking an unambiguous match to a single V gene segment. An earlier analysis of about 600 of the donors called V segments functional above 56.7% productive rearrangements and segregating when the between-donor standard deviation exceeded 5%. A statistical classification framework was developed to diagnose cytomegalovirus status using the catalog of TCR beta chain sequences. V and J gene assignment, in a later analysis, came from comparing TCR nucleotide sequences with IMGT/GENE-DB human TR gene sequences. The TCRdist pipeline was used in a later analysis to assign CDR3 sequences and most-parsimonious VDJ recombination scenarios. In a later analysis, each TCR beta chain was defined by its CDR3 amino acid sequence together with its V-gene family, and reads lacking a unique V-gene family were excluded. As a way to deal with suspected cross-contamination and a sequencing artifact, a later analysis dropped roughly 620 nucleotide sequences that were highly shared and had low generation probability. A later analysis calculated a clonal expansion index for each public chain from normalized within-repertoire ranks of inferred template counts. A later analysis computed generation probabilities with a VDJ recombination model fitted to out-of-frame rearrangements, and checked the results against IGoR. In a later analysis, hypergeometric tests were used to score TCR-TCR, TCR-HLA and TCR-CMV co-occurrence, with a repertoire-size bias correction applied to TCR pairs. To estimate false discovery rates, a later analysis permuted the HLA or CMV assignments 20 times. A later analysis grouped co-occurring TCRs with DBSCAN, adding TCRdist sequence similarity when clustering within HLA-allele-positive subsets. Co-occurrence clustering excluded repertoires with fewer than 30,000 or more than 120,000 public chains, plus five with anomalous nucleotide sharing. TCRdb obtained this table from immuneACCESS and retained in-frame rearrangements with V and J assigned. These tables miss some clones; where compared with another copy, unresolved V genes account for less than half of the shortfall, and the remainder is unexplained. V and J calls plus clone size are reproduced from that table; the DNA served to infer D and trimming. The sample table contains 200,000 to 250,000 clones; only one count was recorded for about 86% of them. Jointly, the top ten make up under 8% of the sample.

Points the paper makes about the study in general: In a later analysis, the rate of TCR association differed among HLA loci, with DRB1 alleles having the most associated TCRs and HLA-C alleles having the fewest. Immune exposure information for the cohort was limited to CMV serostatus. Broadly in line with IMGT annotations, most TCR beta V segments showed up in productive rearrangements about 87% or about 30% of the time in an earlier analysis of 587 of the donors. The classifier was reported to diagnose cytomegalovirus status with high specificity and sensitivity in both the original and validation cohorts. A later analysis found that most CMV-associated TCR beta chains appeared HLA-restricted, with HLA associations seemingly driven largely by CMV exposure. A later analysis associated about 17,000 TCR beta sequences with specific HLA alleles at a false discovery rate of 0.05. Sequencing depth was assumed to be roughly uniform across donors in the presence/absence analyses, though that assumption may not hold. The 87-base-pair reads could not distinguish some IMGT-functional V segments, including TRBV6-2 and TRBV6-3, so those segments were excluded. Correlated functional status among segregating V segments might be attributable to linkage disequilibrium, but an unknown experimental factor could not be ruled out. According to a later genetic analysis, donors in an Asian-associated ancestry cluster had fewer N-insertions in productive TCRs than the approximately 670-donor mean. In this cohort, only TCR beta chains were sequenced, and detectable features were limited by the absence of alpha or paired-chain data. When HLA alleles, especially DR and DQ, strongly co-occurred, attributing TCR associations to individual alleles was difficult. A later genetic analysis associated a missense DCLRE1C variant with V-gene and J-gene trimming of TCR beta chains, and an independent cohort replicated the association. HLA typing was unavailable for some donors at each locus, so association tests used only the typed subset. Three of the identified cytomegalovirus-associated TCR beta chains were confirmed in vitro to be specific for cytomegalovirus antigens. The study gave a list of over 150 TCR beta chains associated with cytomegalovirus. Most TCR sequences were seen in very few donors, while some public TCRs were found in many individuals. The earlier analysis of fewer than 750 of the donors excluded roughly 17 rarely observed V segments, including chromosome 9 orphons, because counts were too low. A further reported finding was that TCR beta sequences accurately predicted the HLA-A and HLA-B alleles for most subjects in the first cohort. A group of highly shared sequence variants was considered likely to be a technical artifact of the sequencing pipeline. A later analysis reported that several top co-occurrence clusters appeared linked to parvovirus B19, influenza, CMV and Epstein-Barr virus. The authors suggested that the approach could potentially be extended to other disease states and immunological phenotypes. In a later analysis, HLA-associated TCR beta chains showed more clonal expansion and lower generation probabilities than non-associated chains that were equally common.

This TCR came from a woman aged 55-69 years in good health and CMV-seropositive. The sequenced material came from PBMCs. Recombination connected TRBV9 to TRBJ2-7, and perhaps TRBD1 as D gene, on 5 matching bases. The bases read TGTGCCAGCAGCACCGAACAGGACTCCTACGAGCAGTACTTC. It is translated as CASSTEQDSYEQYF. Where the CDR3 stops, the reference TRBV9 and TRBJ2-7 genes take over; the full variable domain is DSGVTQTPKHLITATGQRVTLRCSPRSGDLSVYWYQQSLDQGLQFLIQYYNGEERAKGNILERFSAQQFPDLHSELNLSSLELGDSALYFCASSTEQDSYEQYFGPGTRLTVT.